Below, 7 T cell receptor beta chains from the same sample are listed, as sequenced in a study of T cells in localized non-small cell lung cancer. Assay used: immunoSEQ multiplex PCR; TCRdb lists only in-frame clones, some missing. The data show roughly 84,000 clones, about 88% seen once. The source was peripheral blood, collected before any cancer treatment. The origin of the receptors is a woman aged 35-75 years with stage I squamous cell lung carcinoma.

The chain employs TRBV10-3 and TRBJ2-1; a possible D gene is TRBD2 (7 bases). This CDR3 spans 15 amino acids. CDR1 is ENHRY and CDR2 is SYGVKD in the germline V gene. With 3 bases removed from V and 8 bases from J, the gap between germline ends came to 17 bases. Here the CDR3 reads CAISDGGGAIDEQFF. The CDR3 DNA follows: TGTGCCATCAGTGACGGAGGGGGGGCCATCGATGAGCAGTTCTTC.

The rearrangement joins TRBV11-3 to TRBJ2-2, with D possibly being TRBD1 or TRBD2 (5 bases each). The CDR3 is 16 amino acids. CDR1 SGHNT and CDR2 YENEEA come from the germline V gene. V was clipped by 0 bases and J by 6 bases, with 14 bases between them. The CDR3 bases are TGTGCCAGCAGCTTAGATCGGCAGGTGGGACCCGGGGAGCTGTTTTTT. Translation: CASSLDRQVGPGELFF. The full variable domain, in which reference TRBV11-3 and TRBJ2-2 provide the parts outside the CDR3, is EAGVVQSPRYKIIEKKQPVAFWCNPISGHNTLYWYLQNLGQGPELLIRYENEEAVDDSQLPKDRFSAERLKGVDSTLKIQPAELGDSAVYLCASSLDRQVGPGELFFGEGSRLTVL.

V and J are TRBV16 and TRBJ1-1, with D unresolved. Trimming left V 0 bases short and J 1 base short, with 6 bases between. The CDR3 runs 14 residues. Germline V gene lookup returns CDR1 KGHSY and CDR2 FQNENV. The CDR3 nucleotides read TGTGCCAGCAGCCAATCCCGAAGGAACACTGAAGCTTTCTTT. Amino acids: CASSQSRRNTEAFF.

A single count supports this clone. The chain employs TRBV2 and TRBJ2-5; D unresolved. The CDR3 has 13 amino acids. The germline CDR1 and CDR2 sequences are SNHLY and FYNNEI. Trimming cost V 8 bases and J 0 bases, with 10 bases left between them. The CDR3 region has the DNA TGTGCCAGCTCCTGGACCCACCAAGAGACCCAGTACTTC. This sequence encodes CASSWTHQETQYF.

The chain uses TRBV6-5 and TRBJ2-2, with TRBD1 as a possible D gene (6 bases). Germline CDR1 reads MNHEY; CDR2 reads SVGAGI. CDR3 length: 14 residues. Trimming took off 6 bases at V and 0 bases at J, with 8 bases between the two ends. CDR3 loop: CASRSGANTGELFF. CDR3 nucleotides: TGTGCCAGCAGATCAGGGGCGAACACCGGGGAGCTGTTTTTT.

The J gene is TRBJ1-1, the V gene TRBV10-3, with a possible D match to TRBD1 (5 bases). CDR3 size: 15 residues. V lost 6 bases to trimming and J lost 0 bases, with 14 bases between them. CDR1 is ENHRY and CDR2 is SYGVKD in the germline V gene. The DNA for the CDR3 is TGTGCCATCAGGGGTTCCGGGACGGTGAACACTGAAGCTTTCTTT. It translates to CAIRGSGTVNTEAFF.

This rearrangement joins TRBV5-1 to TRBJ2-1, with 10 bases identical to TRBD2. The CDR3 has 16 residues. With V trimmed by 6 bases and J by 6 bases, 12 bases remained unmatched. CDR1 is SGHRS and CDR2 is YFSETQ in the germline V gene. CDR3 sequence (DNA): TGCGCCAGCACCAGCGGGGGGGCCCCAGTGGGCAATGAGCAGTTCTTC. It yields the protein CASTSGGAPVGNEQFF.